This T cell receptor beta chain was identified in a study of control samples from healthy donors and cancer patients. This clone was recorded a few times. Trimming pared 3 bases from V and 9 bases from J, leaving 18 bases between. Germline CDR1 SQVTM, CDR2 ANQGSEA. The CDR3 contains 13 residues. Libraries were prepared by immunoSEQ multiplex PCR; TCRdb keeps only in-frame clonotypes and omits some of them. This sample has fewer than 95,000 clones; just under 85% occur once, and the top ten carry more than 15%. The chain is built from TRBV29-1 and TRBJ2-7; D is perhaps TRBD1 (6 bases). The sample taken for sequencing was blood. This clonotype was obtained from a man aged 25-45 years in good health. Here the CDR3 reads CSVEGTPSTMQYF. DNA of the CDR3: TGCAGCGTTGAGGGGACACCTTCTACGATGCAGTACTTC.